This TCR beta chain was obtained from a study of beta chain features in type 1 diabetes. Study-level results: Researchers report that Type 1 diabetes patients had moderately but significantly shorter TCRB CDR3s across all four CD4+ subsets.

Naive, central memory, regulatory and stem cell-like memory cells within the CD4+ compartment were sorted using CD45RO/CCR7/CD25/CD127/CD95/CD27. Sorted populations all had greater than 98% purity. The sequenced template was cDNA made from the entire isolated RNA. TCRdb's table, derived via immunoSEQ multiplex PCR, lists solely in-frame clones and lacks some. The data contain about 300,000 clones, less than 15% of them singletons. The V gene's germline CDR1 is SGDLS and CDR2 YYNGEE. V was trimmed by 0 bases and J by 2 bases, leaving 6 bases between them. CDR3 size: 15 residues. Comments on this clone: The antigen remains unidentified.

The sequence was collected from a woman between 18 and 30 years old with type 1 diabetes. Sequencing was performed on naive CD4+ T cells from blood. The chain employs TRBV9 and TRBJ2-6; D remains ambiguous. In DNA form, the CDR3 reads TGTGCCAGCAGCGTAGGAGGCGCTGGGGCCAACGTCCTGACTTTC. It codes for CASSVGGAGANVLTF.